The clone carrying this TCR beta chain was recorded a few times. Antigen: not known. The sample originates from a study of T cell repertoires in cytomegalovirus infection. About the study: Recently identified HLA-C-restricted CMV epitopes were among the peptides used. It can be stated that public TCR beta signatures indicated CMV infection as well as a matching HLA type.

There are 19 residues in the CDR3. Germline assignment: CDR1 LNHDA and CDR2 SQIVND (reference sequence). J was trimmed by 4 bases and V by 8 bases; bases with no gene match: 24. The study, taken as a whole, reports: The ex vivo response showed dominance by HLA-C-restricted CMV-specific TCR beta clonotypes. Summed public TCR beta family frequency identified CMV carriers bearing the relevant HLA.

Via MiXCR, TCRdb re-called the reads, giving one row per CDR3 protein. The sample lists 700,000 to 900,000 distinct CDR3 sequences, roughly 28% seen once, with roughly 13% in the top ten. The sample consisted of cultured CD8+ T cells from PBMCs, taken from culture after CMV antigen stimulation. This receptor was obtained from a human donor in good health (CMV status not recorded). Some clones in this sample may be carry-over from other donors' samples. V and J are TRBV19 and TRBJ2-3, with TRBD2 identical over 7 bases. CDR3 sequence reads: CASQRGGVGLGSQADTQYF. As DNA, the CDR3 is TGTGCCAGTCAGCGGGGCGGGGTAGGACTAGGATCCCAGGCAGATACGCAGTATTTT. Full variable domain (outside the CDR3, taken from reference TRBV19 and TRBJ2-3): DGGITQSPKYLFRKEGQNVTLSCEQNLNHDAMYWYRQDPGQGLRLIYYSQIVNDFQKGDIAEGYSVSREKKESFPLTVTSAQKNPTAFYLCASQRGGVGLGSQADTQYFGPGTRLTVL.